This passage covers 22 T cell receptor beta chains from one sample sequenced in a study of Graves' ophthalmopathy and Graves' hyperthyroidism. RNA transcripts were the template, and TCR beta CDR3 regions were amplified from them. HTBI primers were used in a first-round RT-PCR, which preceded a second-round multiplex PCR. TCRdb used MiXCR to reprocess the multiplex PCR reads, holding one entry per CDR3 protein. Of over a million distinct CDR3 sequences detected, roughly 35% appear once; the ten largest clones hold approximately 10%. Sequencing used peripheral blood or thyroid tissue (not recorded which). All receptors derive from an adult man with Graves' hyperthyroidism.

The chain couples TRBV6-2 or TRBV6-3 to TRBJ2-7; perhaps TRBD1 as D (5 bases). V gave up 8 bases and J gave up 5 bases, with 13 bases separating them. The length of the CDR3 is 12 residues. From germline, CDR1 is MNHEY and CDR2 SVGEGT. The CDR3 protein is CASGDSAHEQYF. The CDR3 region has the DNA TGTGCCAGCGGAGACAGCGCCCACGAGCAGTACTTC.

This clonotype came up many times. CDR3 nucleotides: TGCGCCAGCAGCTTGAGCGGGGGCGACACCGGGGAGCTGTTTTTT. It translates to CASSLSGGDTGELFF. The chain uses TRBV5-1 and TRBJ2-2; the match to TRBD2 covers 8 bases. The CDR3 sequence is 15 residues long. CDR1 and CDR2 from the germline V gene are SGHRS and YFSETQ. V lost 1 base, J lost 3 bases, and 2 bases stayed unmatched.

This clonotype was detected many times. The chain joins TRBV7-8 to TRBJ1-5; 8 positions agree with TRBD1. The CDR3 is made up of 15 amino acids. V trimming: 0 bases; J trimming: 6 bases; junction bases outside the gene matches: 4. Germline V gene sequence: CDR1 SGHVS, CDR2 FQNEAQ. CDR3 in amino acids: CASSLASGGVQPQHF. In nucleotides, the CDR3 is TGTGCCAGCAGCTTAGCGTCAGGGGGCGTTCAGCCCCAGCATTTT.

This clonotype was counted at least ten times. V is TRBV19 and J is TRBJ1-1; D possibly corresponds to TRBD1 (6 bases). Per the germline V gene, CDR1 is LNHDA and CDR2 is SQIVND (reference sequence). The ends were cut back, 4 bases at V and 0 bases at J, with 9 bases in the middle. The CDR3 length is 14 residues. This CDR3 reads CASSNGGVNTEAFF. CDR3 coding DNA: TGTGCCAGTAGTAATGGGGGCGTGAACACTGAAGCTTTCTTT.

There are many counts of this clonotype. The rearrangement links TRBV19 to TRBJ1-6; TRBD1 matches at 8 bases. Losses at the gene ends were 8 bases for V and 10 bases for J; bases not matched to a gene: 10. CDR3 length: 14 residues. Germline loops: CDR1 LNHDA, CDR2 SQIVND (reference sequence). This chain's CDR3 is CASSTGTGRSPLHF. CDR3 nucleotide sequence: TGTGCCAGTTCCACCGGGACAGGAAGGTCACCCCTCCACTTT.

This chain connects TRBV4-2 to TRBJ1-1, with a tentative D call TRBD1 (6 bases). V gave up 2 bases and J gave up 4 bases, with 26 bases separating them. The CDR3 spans 19 residues. Germline V gives CDR1 LGHNA, CDR2 YNFKEQ. The CDR3 DNA sequence: TGTGCCAGCAGCCAACCGACGAGCCGGCAGGGGAGGGAGAGCACTGAAGCTTTCTTT. Translation: CASSQPTSRQGRESTEAFF.

The V and J genes are TRBV10-1 and TRBJ1-3; 8 nucleotides line up with TRBD1. Trimming removed 0 bases from V and 8 bases from J; junction bases left unmatched: 9. Germline lookup yields CDR1 WNHNN and CDR2 SYGVQD (reference sequence). The CDR3 has 16 residues. This CDR3 reads CASSESGQDYGYTIYF. DNA of the CDR3: TGCGCCAGCAGTGAGTCGGGACAGGACTATGGCTACACCATATATTTT.

V usage is TRBV7-8 and J usage is TRBJ1-5, with D perhaps TRBD1 (5 bases). CDR3 size: 13 residues. V lost 3 bases and J lost 12, with 15 bases in between. CDR1 and CDR2 from the germline V gene are SGHVS and FQNEAQ. The CDR3 reads CASSFEKTGIQHF. Here the CDR3 DNA reads TGTGCCAGCAGCTTCGAAAAAACAGGAATCCAGCATTTT.

This clonotype was recorded many times. The rearrangement uses TRBV12-3 or TRBV12-4 and TRBJ2-2, with unresolved D. V lost 5 bases and J 8 bases, leaving 6 bases between the germline ends. The CDR3 length is 11 residues. The CDR3 nucleotides are TGTGCCAGCAGTCGCGTTGGGGAGCTGTTTTTT. Amino acids: CASSRVGELFF.

At least ten counts were recorded for this clonotype. The chain has TRBV19 and TRBJ2-5; 8 bases map to TRBD2. In germline, CDR1 is LNHDA, CDR2 SQIVND (reference sequence). The trim removed 5 bases at V and 4 bases at J, leaving 6 bases unmatched. This CDR3 is 14 amino acids long. In DNA, the CDR3 is TGTGCCAGTAGTCCGGGACTAGAACTAGAGACCCAGTACTTC. Its protein is CASSPGLELETQYF.

The chain employs TRBV9 and TRBJ1-3; 8 bases match TRBD1. The V segment lost 0 bases and the J segment 4 bases; nucleotides outside the gene matches: 6. Germline V gene sequence: CDR1 SGDLS, CDR2 YYNGEE. This CDR3 comprises 16 residues. The CDR3 is CASSVEGRGQGNTIYF. As DNA, the CDR3 is TGTGCCAGCAGCGTAGAAGGCAGGGGGCAAGGAAACACCATATATTTT. Together with reference TRBV9 and TRBJ1-3, the CDR3 gives the full variable domain: DSGVTQTPKHLITATGQRVTLRCSPRSGDLSVYWYQQSLDQGLQFLIQYYNGEERAKGNILERFSAQQFPDLHSELNLSSLELGDSALYFCASSVEGRGQGNTIYFGEGSWLTVV.

This clonotype has just a few counts. J is TRBJ1-1 and V is TRBV9; 12 nucleotides line up with TRBD1. Germline-derived CDR1 and CDR2 are SGDLS and YYNGEE. V shed 7 bases, J shed 5 bases, and the junction held 12 bases outside the gene matches. The CDR3 has 16 amino acids. The chain's CDR3 is CASSMEGQGAQTEAFF. The CDR3 coding sequence is TGTGCCAGCTCCATGGAGGGACAGGGGGCCCAGACTGAAGCTTTCTTT. Together with reference TRBV9 and TRBJ1-1, the CDR3 gives the full variable domain: DSGVTQTPKHLITATGQRVTLRCSPRSGDLSVYWYQQSLDQGLQFLIQYYNGEERAKGNILERFSAQQFPDLHSELNLSSLELGDSALYFCASSMEGQGAQTEAFFGQGTRLTVV.

This clonotype appeared a few times. The chain recombines TRBV14 with TRBJ1-4, with 7 bases lining up with TRBD1. Germline values: CDR1 SGHDN, CDR2 FVKESK. The length of the CDR3 is 18 residues. Trimming took 5 bases from V and 13 from J; bases not matched to a gene: 25. This chain's CDR3 is CASSIYGTVGNEKRGLFF. In DNA form, the CDR3 reads TGTGCCAGCAGCATCTACGGGACAGTGGGTAATGAAAAGAGGGGACTGTTTTTT.

This clonotype was seen a handful of times. The CDR3 spells CASRPWGDREQYF. As DNA, the CDR3 is TGTGCCAGCAGACCCTGGGGGGATCGGGAGCAGTACTTC. The chain employs TRBV6-1 and TRBJ2-7; TRBD2 might be the D (6 bases). V dropped 6 bases and J dropped 7 bases, with 16 bases sitting between them. Germline assignment: CDR1 MNHNS and CDR2 SASEGT. The CDR3 length is 13 residues.

This clonotype was picked up one time. The gene calls are TRBV24-1 and TRBJ2-3; D is perhaps TRBD2 (5 bases). The V end was cut by 7 bases, the J end by 4 bases, with 17 bases between. Germline values: CDR1 KGHDR, CDR2 SFDVKD. There are 15 residues in the CDR3. CDR3 sequence: CATSGRGGFPDTQYF. The CDR3 nucleotides read TGTGCCACCAGCGGTCGGGGTGGTTTTCCAGATACGCAGTATTTT.

This clonotype was detected ten times or more. The rearrangement joins TRBV9 to TRBJ1-3; D remains ambiguous. Trimming removed 2 bases at V and 0 bases at J, with 15 bases between. From germline, CDR1 is SGDLS and CDR2 YYNGEE. There are 17 residues in the CDR3. CDR3 DNA: TGTGCCAGCAGCGTTTCTATGCACAGCGTCTCTGGAAACACCATATATTTT. It encodes CASSVSMHSVSGNTIYF.

In regard to this clonotype: The junction departs from germline at one end; a sequencing error may be responsible. The genes are TRBV10-1 and TRBJ1-1; the D gene is possibly TRBD1 (6 bases). The CDR3 has 20 amino acids. CDR1 WNHNN and CDR2 SYGVQD come from the germline V gene (reference sequence). The CDR3 here is CASSPTLGGGERVGNTEAFF. CDR3 bases: TGTGCCAGCAGCCCCACCCTAGGGGGGGGCGAGAGAGTCGGGAACACTGAAGCTTTCTTT.

The rearrangement links TRBV3-1 to TRBJ2-7; D might be TRBD2 (6 bases). Germline V gene sequence: CDR1 LGHDT, CDR2 YNNKEL (reference sequence). CDR3 length: 13 residues. Trimming removed 4 bases from V and 7 bases from J, with 14 bases in between. The CDR3 reads CASSPPGGLEQYF. The CDR3 DNA reads as TGTGCCAGCAGCCCCCCCGGAGGACTAGAGCAGTACTTC.

Regarding this clonotype: One junction end does not reproduce the germline sequence, and a read error may be involved. V is TRBV19 and J is TRBJ1-6; D is unresolved. The CDR3 is 14 residues long. Germline CDR1 LNHDA, CDR2 SQIVND (reference sequence). CDR3 nucleotide sequence: TGTGCCAGTAGTATAAACCATTATAATTCGCCCCTCCACTTT. Its translation: CASSINHYNSPLHF.

This clonotype was counted a few times. The chain uses TRBV6-5 and TRBJ1-6; D is undetermined. The germline V gene encodes CDR1 MNHEY and CDR2 SVGAGI. This CDR3 spans 17 amino acids. Trimming took 4 bases from V and 0 from J, leaving 13 bases between them. CDR3 DNA sequence: TGTGCCAGCAGTTCCTCACTAAGAAGCTCCTATAATTCACCCCTCCACTTT. It codes for CASSSSLRSSYNSPLHF.

This clonotype has more than one count but fewer than ten. The rearrangement links TRBV7-2 to TRBJ2-5, with unresolved D. The CDR3 is made up of 13 amino acids. Trimming shortened V by 5 bases and J by 9 bases, and 16 bases separated the two germline ends. Germline V gene data show CDR1 as SGHTA and CDR2 as FQGNSA. CDR3 loop: CASSHDWNQPQYF. DNA of the CDR3: TGTGCCAGCAGCCACGACTGGAATCAGCCCCAGTACTTC.

In its sample, this clonotype was seen a few times. The CDR3 coding sequence is TGCGCCAGCAGTGAGCCGGACAGGGGGAACACCATATATTTT. Translation: CASSEPDRGNTIYF. The V and J genes are TRBV10-2 and TRBJ1-3, with 10 bases aligning to TRBD1. V was pared by 2 bases and J by 7 bases, with 2 bases of the junction left unmatched. Per germline, CDR1 WSHSY and CDR2 SAAADI. The CDR3 is 14 amino acids.